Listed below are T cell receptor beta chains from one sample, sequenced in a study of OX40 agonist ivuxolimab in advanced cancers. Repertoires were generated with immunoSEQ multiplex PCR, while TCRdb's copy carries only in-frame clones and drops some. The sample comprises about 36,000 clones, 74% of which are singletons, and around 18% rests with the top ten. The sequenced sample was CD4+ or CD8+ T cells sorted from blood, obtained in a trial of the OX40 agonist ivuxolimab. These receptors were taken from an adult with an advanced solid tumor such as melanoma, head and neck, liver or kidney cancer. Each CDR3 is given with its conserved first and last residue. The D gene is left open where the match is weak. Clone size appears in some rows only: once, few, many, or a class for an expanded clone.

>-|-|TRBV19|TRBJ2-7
CASSMEGAVEQYF
TGTGCCAGTAGTATGGAGGGGGCGGTCGAGCAGTACTTC
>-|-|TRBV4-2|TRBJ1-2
CASSQDRHNYGYTF
TGTGCCAGCAGCCAAGATCGACACAACTATGGCTACACCTTC
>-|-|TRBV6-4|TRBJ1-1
CASRLEGGNTEAFF
TGTGCCAGCAGACTGGAGGGGGGGAACACTGAAGCTTTCTTT
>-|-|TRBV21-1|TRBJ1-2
CASGLPLPGPNILDSNYGYTF
TGTGCCAGCGGTTTGCCGTTACCGGGTCCCAATATACTCGATTCTAACTATGGCTACACCTTC
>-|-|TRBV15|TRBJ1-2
CATSRTRSGYTF
TGTGCCACCAGCAGAACACGAAGTGGCTACACCTTC
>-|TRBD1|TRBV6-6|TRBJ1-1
CASRPPTGYGTEAFF
TGTGCCAGCAGACCACCGACAGGGTATGGCACTGAAGCTTTCTTT
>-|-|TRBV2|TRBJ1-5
CASSVGARQPQHF
TGTGCCAGCAGTGTTGGGGCGAGACAGCCCCAGCATTTT
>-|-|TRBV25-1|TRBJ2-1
CASSDRQNEQFF
TGTGCCAGCAGTGACAGACAGAATGAGCAGTTCTTC
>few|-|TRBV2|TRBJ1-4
CASIGSINEKLFF
TGTGCCAGCATCGGGAGTATAAATGAAAAACTGTTTTTT
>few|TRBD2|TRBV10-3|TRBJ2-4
CAISESTGGAKNIQYF
TGTGCCATCAGTGAGTCGACGGGAGGGGCCAAAAACATTCAGTACTTC
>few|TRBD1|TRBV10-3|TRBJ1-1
CAIRPPGQGSTEAFF
TGTGCCATCAGGCCGCCGGGACAGGGTTCCACTGAAGCTTTCTTT
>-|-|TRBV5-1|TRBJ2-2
CASAGQPNTGELFF
TGCGCCAGTGCGGGACAGCCGAACACCGGGGAGCTGTTTTTT
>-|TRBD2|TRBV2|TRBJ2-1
CASSELGSSGGNEQFF
TGTGCCAGCAGTGAATTAGGGTCTAGCGGGGGGAATGAGCAGTTCTTC
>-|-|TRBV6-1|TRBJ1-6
CASSDLNRRTRLSPLHF
TGTGCCAGCAGTGATCTTAATCGACGGACGAGACTTTCACCCCTCCACTTT
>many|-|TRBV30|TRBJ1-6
CAWERGYSPLHF
TGTGCCTGGGAAAGGGGGTATTCACCCCTCCACTTT
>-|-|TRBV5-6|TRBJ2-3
CASSRTDTQYF
TGTGCCAGCAGCCGCACAGATACGCAGTATTTT
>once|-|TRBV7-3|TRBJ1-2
CASSLRHSLGGRGYTF
TGTGCCAGCAGCTTAAGACACAGTTTGGGGGGACGTGGCTACACCTTC
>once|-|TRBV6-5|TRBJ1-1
CASSLRTFTEAFF
TGTGCCAGCAGTTTGCGGACATTCACTGAAGCTTTCTTT
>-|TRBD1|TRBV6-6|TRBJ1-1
CASRTIDRGLTEAFF
TGTGCCAGCAGGACCATCGACAGGGGCCTCACTGAAGCTTTCTTT
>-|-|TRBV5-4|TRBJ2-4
CASKEGAKNIQYF
TGTGCCAGCAAAGAGGGAGCCAAAAACATTCAGTACTTC
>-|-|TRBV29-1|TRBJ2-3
CSVEASTDTQYF
TGCAGCGTTGAGGCTAGCACAGATACGCAGTATTTT
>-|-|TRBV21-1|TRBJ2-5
CASSKDNLAEILPRETQYF
TGTGCCAGCAGCAAAGATAATCTAGCGGAGATCCTACCTAGAGAGACCCAGTACTTC
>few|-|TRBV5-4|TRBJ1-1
CASSLKTSGTEAFF
TGTGCCAGCAGCTTGAAAACATCGGGCACTGAAGCTTTCTTT
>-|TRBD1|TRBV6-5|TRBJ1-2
CASRDRGRGSYGYTF
TGTGCCAGCAGGGACAGGGGGCGGGGTAGTTATGGCTACACCTTC
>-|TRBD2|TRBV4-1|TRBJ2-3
CASSQSAGGHTDTQYF
TGCGCCAGCAGCCAATCAGCGGGGGGGCACACAGATACGCAGTATTTT
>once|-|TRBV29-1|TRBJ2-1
CSVGRGLRNNEQFF
TGCAGCGTTGGCCGGGGGTTACGAAACAATGAGCAGTTCTTC
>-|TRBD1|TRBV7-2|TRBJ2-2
CASSLKWGQGNAGELFF
TGTGCCAGCAGCTTAAAGTGGGGACAGGGTAACGCCGGGGAGCTGTTTTTT
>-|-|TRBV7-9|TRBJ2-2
CASSFQGSKTGELFF
TGTGCCAGCAGCTTCCAGGGATCAAAGACCGGGGAGCTGTTTTTT
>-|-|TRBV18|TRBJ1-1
CASSLERTEAFF
TGTGCCAGCTCTTTAGAAAGGACTGAAGCTTTCTTT
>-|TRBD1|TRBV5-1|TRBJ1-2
CASSSGTAGGYTF
TGCGCCAGCAGCTCCGGGACAGCAGGAGGCTACACCTTC
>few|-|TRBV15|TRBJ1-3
CATSPFSSGRLDTIYF
TGTGCCACCAGCCCCTTCTCGTCAGGGCGACTAGACACCATATATTTT
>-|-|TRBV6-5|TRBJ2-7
CASSYKPGLPYEQYF
TGTGCCAGCAGTTACAAGCCGGGACTTCCGTACGAGCAGTACTTC
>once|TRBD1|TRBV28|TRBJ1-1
CASSLGQGGSWTEAFF
TGTGCCAGCAGTTTAGGACAGGGGGGAAGTTGGACTGAAGCTTTCTTT
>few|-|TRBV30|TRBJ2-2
CAWSVREKLGELFF
TGTGCCTGGAGTGTACGGGAGAAACTCGGGGAGCTGTTTTTT
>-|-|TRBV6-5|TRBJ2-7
CASRNREGYEQYF
TGTGCCAGCAGGAACCGAGAAGGGTACGAGCAGTACTTC
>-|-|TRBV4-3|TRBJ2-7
CASSQIQGSYEQYF
TGCGCCAGCAGCCAAATCCAGGGCTCCTACGAGCAGTACTTC
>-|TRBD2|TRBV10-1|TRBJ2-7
CASSESPLAGVKYF
TGCGCCAGCAGTGAGTCCCCACTAGCGGGGGTAAAGTACTTC
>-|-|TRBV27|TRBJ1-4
CASSPPGAVLIF
TGTGCCAGCAGTCCCCCCGGGGCCGTCCTGATTTTT
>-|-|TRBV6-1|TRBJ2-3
CASRKTGFPADTQYF
TGTGCCAGCAGAAAAACAGGGTTCCCCGCAGATACGCAGTATTTT
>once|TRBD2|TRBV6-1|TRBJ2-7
CASSESRTSTHEQYF
TGTGCCAGCAGTGAATCGCGGACTAGCACCCACGAGCAGTACTTC
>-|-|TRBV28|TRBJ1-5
CASSYGGKQPQHF
TGTGCCAGCAGTTACGGCGGTAAACAGCCCCAGCATTTT
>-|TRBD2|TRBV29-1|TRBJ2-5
CSVAGGRKTQYF
TGCAGCGTTGCGGGGGGTAGGAAGACCCAGTACTTC
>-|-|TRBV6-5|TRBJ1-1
CASSKGHLITEAFF
TGTGCCAGCAGTAAGGGACATCTTATCACTGAAGCTTTCTTT
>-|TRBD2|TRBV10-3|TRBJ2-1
CAISESMTSLDNEQFF
TGTGCCATCAGTGAGTCGATGACTAGCCTCGACAATGAGCAGTTCTTC
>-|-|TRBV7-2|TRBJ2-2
CASSERGRTGELFF
TGTGCCAGCAGTGAACGGGGGCGCACCGGGGAGCTGTTTTTT
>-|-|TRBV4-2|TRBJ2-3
CASSQVIFTDTQYF
TGTGCCAGCAGCCAAGTTATTTTCACAGATACGCAGTATTTT